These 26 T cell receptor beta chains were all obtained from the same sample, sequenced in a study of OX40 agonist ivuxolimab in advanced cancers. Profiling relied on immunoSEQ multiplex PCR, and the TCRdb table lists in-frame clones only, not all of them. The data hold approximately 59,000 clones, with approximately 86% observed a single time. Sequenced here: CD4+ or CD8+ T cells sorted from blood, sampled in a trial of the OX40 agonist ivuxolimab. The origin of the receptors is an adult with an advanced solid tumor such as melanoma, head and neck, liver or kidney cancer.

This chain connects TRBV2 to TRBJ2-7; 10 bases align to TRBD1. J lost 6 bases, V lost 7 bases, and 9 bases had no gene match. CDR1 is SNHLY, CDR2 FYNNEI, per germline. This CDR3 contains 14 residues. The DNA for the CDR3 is TGTGCCAGCACTTCAGGGACAGGGGTAGGCGAGCAGTACTTC. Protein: CASTSGTGVGEQYF.

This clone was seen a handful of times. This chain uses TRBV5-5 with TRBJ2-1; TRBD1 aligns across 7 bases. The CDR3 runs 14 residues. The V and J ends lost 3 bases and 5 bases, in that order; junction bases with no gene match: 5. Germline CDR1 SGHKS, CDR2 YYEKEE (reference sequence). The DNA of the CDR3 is TGTGCCAGCAGCTCCCGGGACAGTAACAATGAGCAGTTCTTC. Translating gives CASSSRDSNNEQFF.

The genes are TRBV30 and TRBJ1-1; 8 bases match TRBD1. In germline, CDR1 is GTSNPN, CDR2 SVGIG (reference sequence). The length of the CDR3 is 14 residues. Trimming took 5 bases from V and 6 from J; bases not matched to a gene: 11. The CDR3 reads CAWGKQGGKAEAFF. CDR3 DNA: TGTGCCTGGGGCAAACAGGGGGGGAAGGCTGAAGCTTTCTTT.

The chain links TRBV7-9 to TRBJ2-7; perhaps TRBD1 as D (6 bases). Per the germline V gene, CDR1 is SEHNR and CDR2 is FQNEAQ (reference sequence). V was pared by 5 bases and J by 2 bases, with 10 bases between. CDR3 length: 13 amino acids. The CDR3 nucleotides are TGTGCCAGCAGCCCCGAGGGGGCCTACGAGCAGTACTTC. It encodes CASSPEGAYEQYF.

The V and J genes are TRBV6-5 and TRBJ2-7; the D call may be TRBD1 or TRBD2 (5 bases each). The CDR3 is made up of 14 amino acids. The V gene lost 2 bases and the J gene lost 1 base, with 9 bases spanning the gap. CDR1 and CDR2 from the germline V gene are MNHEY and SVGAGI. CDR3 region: CASSYARESYEQYF. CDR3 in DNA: TGTGCCAGCAGTTACGCCAGGGAGTCCTACGAGCAGTACTTC.

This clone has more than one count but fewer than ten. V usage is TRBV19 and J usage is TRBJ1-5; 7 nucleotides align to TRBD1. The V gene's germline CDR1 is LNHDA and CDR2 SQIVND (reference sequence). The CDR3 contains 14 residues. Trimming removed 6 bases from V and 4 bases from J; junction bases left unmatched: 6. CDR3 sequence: CASRGDSGNQPQHF. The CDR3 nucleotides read TGTGCCAGTAGGGGGGACAGCGGTAATCAGCCCCAGCATTTT.

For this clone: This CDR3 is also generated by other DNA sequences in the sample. For the CDR3, the DNA is TGTGCCAGCAGTCTAGGACTAGCGGGAGATACGCAGTATTTT. This sequence encodes CASSLGLAGDTQYF. The chain recombines TRBV7-2 with TRBJ2-3; 11 positions match TRBD2. Trimming removed 6 bases from V and 5 bases from J; junction bases left unmatched: 4. CDR1 SGHTA and CDR2 FQGNSA come from the germline V gene. The CDR3 is 14 amino acids.

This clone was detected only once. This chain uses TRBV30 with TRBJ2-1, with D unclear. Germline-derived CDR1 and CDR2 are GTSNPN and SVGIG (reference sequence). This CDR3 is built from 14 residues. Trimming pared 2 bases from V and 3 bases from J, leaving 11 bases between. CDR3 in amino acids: CAWSRRLDYNEQFF. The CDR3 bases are TGTGCCTGGAGTCGGCGGTTAGACTACAATGAGCAGTTCTTC.

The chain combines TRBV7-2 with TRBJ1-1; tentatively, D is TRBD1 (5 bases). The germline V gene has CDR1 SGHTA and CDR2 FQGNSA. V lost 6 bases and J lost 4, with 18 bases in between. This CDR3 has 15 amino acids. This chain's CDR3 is CASSPNLGPGTEAFF. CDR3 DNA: TGTGCCAGCAGTCCGAACCTGGGACCGGGCACTGAAGCTTTCTTT.

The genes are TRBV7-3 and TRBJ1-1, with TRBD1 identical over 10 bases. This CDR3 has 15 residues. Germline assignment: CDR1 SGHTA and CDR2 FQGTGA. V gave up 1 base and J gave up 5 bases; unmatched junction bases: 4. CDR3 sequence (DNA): TGTGCCAGCAGCTTAAAGGGACAGGGGAGTACTGAAGCTTTCTTT. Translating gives CASSLKGQGSTEAFF.

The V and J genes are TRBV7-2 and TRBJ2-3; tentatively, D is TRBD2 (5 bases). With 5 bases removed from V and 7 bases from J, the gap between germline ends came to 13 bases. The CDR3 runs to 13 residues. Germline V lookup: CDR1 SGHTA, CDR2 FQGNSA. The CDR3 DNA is TGTGCCAGCAGCGTAAGAGGGCGGAATACGCAGTATTTT. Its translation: CASSVRGRNTQYF.

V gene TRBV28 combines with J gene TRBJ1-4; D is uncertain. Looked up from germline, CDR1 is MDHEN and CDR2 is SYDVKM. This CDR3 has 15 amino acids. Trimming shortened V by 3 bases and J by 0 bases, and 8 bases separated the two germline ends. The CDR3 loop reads CASSFSAATNEKLFF. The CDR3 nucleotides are TGTGCCAGCAGTTTTTCCGCTGCAACTAATGAAAAACTGTTTTTT.

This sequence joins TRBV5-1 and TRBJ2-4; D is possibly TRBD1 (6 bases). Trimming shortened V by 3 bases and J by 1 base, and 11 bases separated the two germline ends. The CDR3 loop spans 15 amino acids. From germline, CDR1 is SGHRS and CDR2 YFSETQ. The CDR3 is CASSSAQGAKNIQYF. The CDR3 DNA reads TGCGCCAGCAGCTCTGCGCAGGGGGCCAAAAACATTCAGTACTTC.

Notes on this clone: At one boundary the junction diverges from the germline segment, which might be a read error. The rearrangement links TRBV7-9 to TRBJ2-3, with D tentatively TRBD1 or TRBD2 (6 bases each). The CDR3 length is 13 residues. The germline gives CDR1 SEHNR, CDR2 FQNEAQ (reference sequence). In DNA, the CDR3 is TGTGCCAGCAGCCCTGACCCATCGGTAGGGGGGAGGTTT. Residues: CASSPDPSVGGRF.

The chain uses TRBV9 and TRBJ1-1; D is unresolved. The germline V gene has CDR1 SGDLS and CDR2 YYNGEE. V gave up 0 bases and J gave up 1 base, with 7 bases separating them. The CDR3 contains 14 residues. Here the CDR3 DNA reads TGTGCCAGCAGCGTAGTATCAGGGAACACTGAAGCTTTCTTT. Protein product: CASSVVSGNTEAFF.

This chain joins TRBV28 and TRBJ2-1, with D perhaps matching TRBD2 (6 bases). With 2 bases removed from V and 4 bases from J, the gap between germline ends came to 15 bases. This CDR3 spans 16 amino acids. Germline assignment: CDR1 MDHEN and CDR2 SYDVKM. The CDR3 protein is CASSLGGEGRYNEQFF. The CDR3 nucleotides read TGTGCCAGCAGTTTAGGAGGGGAAGGGAGGTACAATGAGCAGTTCTTC.

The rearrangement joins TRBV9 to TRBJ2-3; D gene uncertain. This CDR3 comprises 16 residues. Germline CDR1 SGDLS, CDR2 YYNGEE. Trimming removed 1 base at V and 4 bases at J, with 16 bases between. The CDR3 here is CASSVRASQTADTQYF. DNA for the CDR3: TGTGCCAGCAGCGTACGGGCTAGTCAGACCGCAGATACGCAGTATTTT.

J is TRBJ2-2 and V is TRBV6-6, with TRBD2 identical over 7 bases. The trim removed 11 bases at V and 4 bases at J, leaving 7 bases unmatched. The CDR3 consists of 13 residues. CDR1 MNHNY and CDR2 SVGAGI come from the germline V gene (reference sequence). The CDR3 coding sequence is TGTGCCTCTGGGGGGGGGTGCACCGGGGAGCTGTTTTTT. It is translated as CASGGGCTGELFF.

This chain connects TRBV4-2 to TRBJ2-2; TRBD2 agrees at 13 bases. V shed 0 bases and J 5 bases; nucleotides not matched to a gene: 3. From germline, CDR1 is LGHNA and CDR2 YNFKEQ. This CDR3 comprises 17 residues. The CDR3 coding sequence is TGTGCCAGCAGCCAAGATAGGACTAGCGGGAGTACCGGGGAGCTGTTTTTT. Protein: CASSQDRTSGSTGELFF.

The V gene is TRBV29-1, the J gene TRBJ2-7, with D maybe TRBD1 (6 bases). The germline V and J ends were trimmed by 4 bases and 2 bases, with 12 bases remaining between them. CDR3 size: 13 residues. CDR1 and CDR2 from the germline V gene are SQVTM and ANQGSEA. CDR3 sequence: CSVAGQLTYEQYF. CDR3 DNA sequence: TGCAGCGTTGCCGGACAGCTTACCTACGAGCAGTACTTC.

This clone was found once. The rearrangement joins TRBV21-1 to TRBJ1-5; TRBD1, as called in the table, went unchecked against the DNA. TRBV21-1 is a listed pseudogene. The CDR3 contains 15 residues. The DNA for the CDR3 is TGTGCCAGCATTTCAGAGGGACAGGGGGATCAGCCCCAGCATTTT. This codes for CASISEGQGDQPQHF.

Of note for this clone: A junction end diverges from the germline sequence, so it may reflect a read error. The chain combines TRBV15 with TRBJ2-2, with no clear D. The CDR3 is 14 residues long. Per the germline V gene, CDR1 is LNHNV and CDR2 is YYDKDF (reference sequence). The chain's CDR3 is CATSRDAGTGELFF. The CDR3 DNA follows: TGTGCCACCAGCCGAGATGCTGGCACCGGGGAGCTGTTTTTT. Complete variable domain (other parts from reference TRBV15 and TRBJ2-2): DAMVIQNPRYQVTQFGKPVTLSCSQTLNHNVMYWYQQKSSQAPKLLFHYYDKDFNNEADTPDNFQSRRPNTSFCFLDIRSPGLGDTAMYLCATSRDAGTGELFFGEGSRLTVL.

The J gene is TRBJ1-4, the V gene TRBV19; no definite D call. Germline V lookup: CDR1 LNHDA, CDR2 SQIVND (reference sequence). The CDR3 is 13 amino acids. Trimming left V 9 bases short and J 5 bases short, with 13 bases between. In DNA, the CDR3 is TGTGCCAGCCAAGGACTGATGAATGAAAAACTGTTTTTT. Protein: CASQGLMNEKLFF.

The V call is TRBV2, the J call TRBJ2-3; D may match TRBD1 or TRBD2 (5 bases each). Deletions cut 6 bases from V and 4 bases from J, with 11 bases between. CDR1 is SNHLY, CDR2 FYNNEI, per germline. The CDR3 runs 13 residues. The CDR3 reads CASRTLGADTQYF. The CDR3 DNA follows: TGTGCCAGCAGGACGTTGGGGGCAGATACGCAGTATTTT.

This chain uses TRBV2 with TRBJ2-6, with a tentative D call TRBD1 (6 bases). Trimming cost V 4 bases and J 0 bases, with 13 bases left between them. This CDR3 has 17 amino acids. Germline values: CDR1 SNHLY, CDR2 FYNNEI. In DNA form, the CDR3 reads TGTGCCAGCAGTGCCCCCTGGACAGCCTCTGGGGCCAACGTCCTGACTTTC. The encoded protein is CASSAPWTASGANVLTF. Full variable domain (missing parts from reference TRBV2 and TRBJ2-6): EPEVTQTPSHQVTQMGQEVILRCVPISNHLYFYWYRQILGQKVEFLVSFYNNEISEKSEIFDDQFSVERPDGSNFTLKIRSTKLEDSAMYFCASSAPWTASGANVLTFGAGSRLTVL.

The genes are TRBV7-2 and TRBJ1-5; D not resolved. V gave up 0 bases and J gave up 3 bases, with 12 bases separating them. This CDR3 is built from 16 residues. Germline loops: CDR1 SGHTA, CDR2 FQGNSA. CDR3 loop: CASSLAGGLINQPQHF. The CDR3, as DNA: TGTGCCAGCAGCTTAGCGGGAGGGCTTATCAATCAGCCCCAGCATTTT.